Reported below is one T cell receptor (beta chain). Antigen specificity is unknown. The sample belongs to a study of shared clonotypes between healthy human individuals. Study-wide results and limits: Across a handful of donors, naive CD4 shared around 5.3%, naive CD8 over 3%, memory CD4 over 2%, memory CD8 roughly 0.37%. Clonotypes which were not shared had lower generation probabilities than clonotypes that all four donors shared. What rarefaction showed was incomplete sorted-subset sequencing despite large depth.

It was across several immunoSEQ plates that each subset's genomic DNA was evenly split. The protocol was immunoSEQ multiplex PCR, while the TCRdb copy is restricted to in-frame clones and leaves out a portion. The table includes millions of clones, just over 90% detected once. CD45RO-negative CD8 cells positively selected for CCR7 made up the naive population, which excluded terminally differentiated effector memory CD45RA+ cells. Input material: naive CD8+ T cells from PBMCs. The receptor's source is a man between 18 and 29 years old in good health. Some clones in this sample may be carry-over from other donors' samples.

The CDR3: CASTGEGETQYF. DNA of the CDR3: TGTGCCAGTACTGGGGAGGGGGAGACCCAGTACTTC. The J gene is TRBJ2-5, the V gene TRBV19; 7 bases match TRBD2. The germline CDR1 and CDR2 sequences are LNHDA and SQIVND (reference sequence). This CDR3 comprises 12 residues. V trimming: 7 bases; J trimming: 5 bases; junction bases outside the gene matches: 4.